Given below is one TCR beta chain in context. This sample was included in a study of control samples from healthy donors and cancer patients. The CDR3 extends over 14 amino acids. Trimming pared 5 bases from V and 10 bases from J, leaving 17 bases between. The germline V gene encodes CDR1 SEHNR and CDR2 FQNEAQ (reference sequence). Sequencing was performed with immunoSEQ multiplex PCR; in TCRdb, only in-frame clones are kept and a portion is missing. The sample carries about 180,000 clones, roughly 89% recorded once. Material for sequencing was blood. The clonotype originates from a woman aged 50 to 60 in good health. The chain is built from TRBV7-9 and TRBJ1-4; D gene uncertain. The CDR3 DNA reads TGTGCCAGCAGCCCCGAAATGGCTGTTGGAAAACTGTTTTTT. Its translation is CASSPEMAVGKLFF.